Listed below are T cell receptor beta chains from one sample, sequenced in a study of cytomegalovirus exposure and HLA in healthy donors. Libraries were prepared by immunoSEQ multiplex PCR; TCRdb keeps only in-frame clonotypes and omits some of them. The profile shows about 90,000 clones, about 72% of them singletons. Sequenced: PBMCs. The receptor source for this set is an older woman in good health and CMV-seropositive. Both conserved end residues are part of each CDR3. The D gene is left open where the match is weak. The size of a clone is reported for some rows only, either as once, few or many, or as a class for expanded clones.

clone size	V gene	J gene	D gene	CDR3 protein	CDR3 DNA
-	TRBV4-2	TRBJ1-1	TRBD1	CASSTGARHRGSEAFF	TGTGCCAGCAGCACGGGGGCTAGGCACAGGGGGTCTGAAGCTTTCTTT
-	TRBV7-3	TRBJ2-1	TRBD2	CASSLGGRANEQFF	TGTGCCAGCAGCTTAGGCGGGAGGGCAAATGAGCAGTTCTTC
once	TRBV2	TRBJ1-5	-	CASSASGEKGQPQHF	TGTGCCAGCAGTGCGTCAGGGGAAAAGGGACAGCCCCAGCATTTT
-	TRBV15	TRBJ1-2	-	CATSREREGPNYGYTF	TGTGCCACCAGCAGAGAAAGAGAGGGCCCCAACTATGGCTACACCTTC
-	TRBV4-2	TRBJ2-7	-	CASSQEQGPYEQYF	TGTGCCAGCAGCCAAGAGCAGGGCCCCTACGAGCAGTACTTC
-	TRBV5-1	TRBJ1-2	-	CASGPGNAGGYTF	TGCGCCAGCGGACCGGGGAACGCGGGAGGCTACACCTTC
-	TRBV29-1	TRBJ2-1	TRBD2	CSVGGTSGSFEQFF	TGCAGCGTTGGTGGGACTAGCGGGAGTTTTGAGCAGTTCTTC
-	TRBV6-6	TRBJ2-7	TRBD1	CASSWTGKNEQYF	TGTGCCAGCAGTTGGACAGGGAAGAACGAGCAGTACTTC
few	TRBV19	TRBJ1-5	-	CASSPEGYWPQHF	TGTGCCAGTAGCCCGGAGGGTTATTGGCCCCAGCATTTT
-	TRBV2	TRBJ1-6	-	CASMPWGGVYNSPLHF	TGTGCCAGCATGCCGTGGGGGGGAGTTTACAATTCACCCCTCCACTTT
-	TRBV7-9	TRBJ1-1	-	CASSPSDSLSTEAFF	TGTGCCAGCAGCCCTTCTGACAGCTTGAGCACTGAAGCTTTCTTT
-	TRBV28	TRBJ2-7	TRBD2	CASKRLAGGSSSYEQYF	TGTGCCAGCAAGAGGCTAGCGGGAGGGTCTAGCTCCTACGAGCAGTACTTC
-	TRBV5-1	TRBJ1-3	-	CASSLGQLTGNTIYF	TGCGCCAGCAGCTTGGGACAGCTAACTGGAAACACCATATATTTT
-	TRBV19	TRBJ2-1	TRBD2	CASSPLMREVFNEQFF	TGTGCCAGTAGTCCCTTAATGCGGGAGGTCTTCAATGAGCAGTTCTTC
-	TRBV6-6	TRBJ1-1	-	CASSYSDRQGGAFF	TGTGCCAGCAGTTACTCGGATCGGCAGGGAGGAGCTTTCTTT
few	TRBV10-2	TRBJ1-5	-	CASTEGQINQPQHF	TGCGCCAGCACCGAAGGACAGATTAATCAGCCCCAGCATTTT
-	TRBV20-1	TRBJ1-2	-	CSARSTYGYTF	TGCAGTGCTAGGAGTACCTATGGCTACACCTTC
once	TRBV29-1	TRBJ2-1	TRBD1	CSARQGVTNEQFF	TGCAGCGCCCGACAGGGGGTTACGAATGAGCAGTTCTTC